This passage covers 30 T cell receptor beta chains from one sample sequenced in a study of response to subunit inactivated influenza vaccine. MiXCR was run by TCRdb on the RT-PCR reads, yielding one entry per CDR3 protein. This table holds around 580,000 distinct CDR3 sequences, around 11% found once. The material was PBMCs from blood, obtained on the day of vaccination. The receptors originated from a man aged 50-59 years who received an inactivated influenza vaccine.

This clonotype was seen a few times. This chain uses TRBV11-2 with TRBJ1-5; perhaps TRBD1 as D (6 bases). Germline CDR1 reads SGHAT; CDR2 reads FQNNGV. This CDR3 has 16 residues. V lost 2 bases to trimming and J lost 0 bases, with 11 bases between them. Here the CDR3 reads CASSLLTGYSNQPQHF. The CDR3 region has the DNA TGTGCCAGCAGCTTACTCACAGGGTATAGCAATCAGCCCCAGCATTTT.

The chain joins TRBV10-3 to TRBJ2-1, with 10 positions matching TRBD2. The CDR3 length is 15 residues. Unmatched junction bases numbered 3, after V lost 0 bases and J lost 7 bases. Germline V CDR1 and CDR2: ENHRY, SYGVKD. The DNA of the CDR3 is TGTGCCATCAGTGAGTCTCTAGCGGGAGATAATGAGCAGTTCTTC. Amino acid sequence: CAISESLAGDNEQFF.

In DNA form, the CDR3 reads TGTGCCAGCAGAACACATAGCCGGGCGAACACCGGGGAGCTGTTTTTT. Translation: CASRTHSRANTGELFF. The chain carries TRBV6-2 or TRBV6-3 and TRBJ2-2; D remains ambiguous. Germline V gene sequence: CDR1 MNHEY, CDR2 SVGEGT. V lost 6 bases and J 0 bases, leaving 14 bases between the germline ends. The CDR3 covers 16 residues.

The V gene is TRBV4-1, the J gene TRBJ2-4; tentatively, D is TRBD2 (5 bases). CDR3 size: 13 residues. The V and J ends lost 1 base and 7 bases respectively, with 8 bases between them. In germline, CDR1 is MGHRA, CDR2 YSYEKL. CDR3 protein: CASSQVGLNIQYF. The CDR3 region has the DNA TGCGCCAGCAGCCAAGTAGGACTTAACATTCAGTACTTC.

This clonotype was observed many times. The chain carries TRBV10-2 and TRBJ1-2; weak D call: TRBD1 (6 bases). The CDR3 is made up of 14 amino acids. V was cut by 6 bases and J by 6 bases, with 17 bases left in between. The germline CDR1 and CDR2 sequences are WSHSY and SAAADI. The CDR3 sequence: CASSALRQVDGYTF. CDR3 nucleotide sequence: TGCGCCAGCAGCGCTCTCCGACAGGTCGATGGCTACACCTTC.

With respect to this clonotype: Since a much larger clone is just one base distant, this may be a read error. The chain uses TRBV4-3 and TRBJ1-1, with TRBD1 matching over 7 bases. Germline CDR1 and CDR2: LGHNA and YSLEER. The CDR3 is 14 amino acids. CDR3 protein: CASNQDRDRVRAFF. The CDR3 DNA is TGCGCCAGCAACCAAGACAGGGATCGAGTGAGAGCTTTCTTT.

Here the CDR3 DNA reads TGTGCCAGCAGTTACGGGGACAGGGAGACCTACGAGCAGTACTTC. Encoded protein: CASSYGDRETYEQYF. V usage is TRBV12-3 or TRBV12-4 and J usage is TRBJ2-7, with 9 positions matching TRBD1. This CDR3 contains 15 residues. Trimming took 4 bases from V and 2 from J; bases not matched to a gene: 6.

There are many counts of this clonotype. This chain uses TRBV20-1 with TRBJ2-7; TRBD1 agrees at 10 bases. CDR3 size: 16 residues. Germline assignment: CDR1 DFQATT and CDR2 SNEGSKA (reference sequence). With 0 bases clipped from V and 3 bases from J, the junction kept 8 bases outside the gene matches. The CDR3 region is CSARDPGTGVHYEQYF. DNA of the CDR3: TGCAGTGCTAGAGACCCCGGGACAGGGGTTCACTACGAGCAGTACTTC.

This rearrangement joins TRBV24-1 to TRBJ2-1, with 14 positions matching TRBD2. J gave up 0 bases and V 8 bases, and 5 bases lay outside the gene matches. The length of the CDR3 is 17 residues. Per germline, CDR1 KGHDR and CDR2 SFDVKD. The DNA for the CDR3 is TGTGCCACCATGACTAGCGGGGGGGGGAGCTCCTACAATGAGCAGTTCTTC. This translates into CATMTSGGGSSYNEQFF.

This clonotype has more than one count but fewer than ten. The chain has TRBV12-3 or TRBV12-4 and TRBJ2-3; TRBD1 might be the D (6 bases). V was shortened by 4 bases and J by 3 bases, with 14 bases between the two germline ends. The length of the CDR3 is 15 residues. The CDR3 loop reads CASSSGTKKTDTQYF. The CDR3 DNA reads as TGTGCCAGCAGTTCCGGGACAAAAAAAACAGATACGCAGTATTTT.

This clonotype was recorded a few times. CDR3 amino acids: CSVAVQTQETQYF. The DNA for the CDR3 is TGCAGCGTTGCAGTACAGACTCAAGAGACCCAGTACTTC. The genes are TRBV29-1 and TRBJ2-5, with D unresolved. Germline CDR1 SQVTM, CDR2 ANQGSEA. V shed 4 bases and J shed 2 bases, with 11 bases lying between them. There are 13 residues in the CDR3.

This clonotype was seen more than once but under ten times. The chain joins TRBV4-3 to TRBJ2-7; 7 bases are a match to TRBD2. The CDR3 runs to 15 residues. The trim removed 0 bases at V and 3 bases at J, leaving 5 bases unmatched. Looked up from germline, CDR1 is LGHNA and CDR2 is YSLEER. The CDR3 loop is CASSQESRDYYEQYF. The CDR3 region has the DNA TGCGCCAGCAGCCAAGAATCCAGGGACTACTACGAGCAGTACTTC.

There are a few counts of this clonotype. This chain connects TRBV12-3 or TRBV12-4 to TRBJ2-7, with D unclear. The CDR3 has 15 amino acids. Trimming pared 6 bases from V and 4 bases from J, leaving 19 bases between. CDR3 DNA: TGTGCCAGCAGCGCCGCCCTCACACTCGGGTACGAGCAGTACTTC. Encoded protein: CASSAALTLGYEQYF.

CDR3 nucleotide sequence: TGTGCCAGCAGCTTAGATGTGACTAGCGGGAGAACCTACAATGAGCAGTTCTTC. This translates into CASSLDVTSGRTYNEQFF. The chain recombines TRBV11-2 with TRBJ2-1, with 12 positions matching TRBD2. J was trimmed by 2 bases and V by 0 bases; bases with no gene match: 5. Germline V CDR1 and CDR2: SGHAT, FQNNGV. The CDR3 sequence is 18 residues long.

This clonotype came up a few times. The rearrangement joins TRBV13 to TRBJ2-1, with D tentatively TRBD2 (5 bases). CDR1 is PRHDT and CDR2 is FYEKMQ in the germline V gene (reference sequence). V was clipped by 5 bases and J by 0 bases, with 11 bases between them. The CDR3 totals 15 residues. The CDR3 coding sequence is TGTGCCAGCAGCAACCCGGGGAGCTCCTACAATGAGCAGTTCTTC. Its protein product is CASSNPGSSYNEQFF.

In its sample, this clonotype was seen a few times. The V gene is TRBV30, the J gene TRBJ2-6, with D unclear. The CDR3 totals 15 residues. CDR1 and CDR2 (germline): GTSNPN, SVGIG (reference sequence). With 0 bases removed from V and 2 bases from J, the gap between germline ends came to 8 bases. The CDR3 reads CAWSVTRAGANVLTF. For the CDR3, the DNA is TGTGCCTGGAGTGTCACCCGCGCTGGGGCCAACGTCCTGACTTTC.

The chain uses TRBV12-3 or TRBV12-4 and TRBJ2-3; D unresolved. This CDR3 has 11 amino acids. Trimming took 10 bases from V and 6 from J, leaving 11 bases between them. The CDR3 spells CAIIVVDTQYF. CDR3 sequence (DNA): TGTGCCATTATAGTAGTGGATACGCAGTATTTT.

In its sample, this clonotype was seen many times. The CDR3 protein is CSARVQDRGFYEQYF. CDR3 DNA sequence: TGCAGTGCTAGGGTCCAGGACAGGGGATTTTACGAGCAGTACTTC. The V call is TRBV20-1, the J call TRBJ2-7, with TRBD1 matching over 9 bases. CDR1 DFQATT and CDR2 SNEGSKA come from the germline V gene (reference sequence). The ends lost 3 bases at V and 4 bases at J; junction bases unmatched: 10. The CDR3 consists of 15 residues.

V is TRBV10-3 and J is TRBJ2-5, with D possibly matching TRBD2 (6 bases). The CDR3 is 15 residues long. V lost 10 bases and J 1 base, leaving 19 bases between the germline ends. CDR1 is ENHRY and CDR2 is SYGVKD in the germline V gene. DNA of the CDR3: TGTGCCAACTGGTTGGAGGGGCCCATCCAAGAGACCCAGTACTTC. It yields the protein CANWLEGPIQETQYF.

V gene TRBV4-1 combines with J gene TRBJ2-7, with 8 positions matching TRBD2. Trimming cost V 1 base and J 0 bases; bases outside gene matches: 5. Germline V CDR1 and CDR2: MGHRA, YSYEKL. The CDR3 spans 16 residues. The CDR3 DNA reads TGCGCCAGCAGCCAAGTGCTAGCGGGTCTCTCCTACGAGCAGTACTTC. It encodes CASSQVLAGLSYEQYF.

This clonotype has ten or more counts. CDR3 loop: CASSFNLEQFF. As DNA, the CDR3 is TGTGCCAGCAGCTTCAACCTTGAGCAGTTCTTC. The J gene is TRBJ2-1, the V gene TRBV7-2; no definite D call. Trimming removed 3 bases at V and 9 bases at J, with 6 bases between. Germline V gives CDR1 SGHTA, CDR2 FQGNSA. The CDR3 has 11 residues.

The chain has TRBV12-3 or TRBV12-4 and TRBJ2-1, with TRBD2 matching 12 bases. Unmatched junction bases numbered 3, after V lost 3 bases and J lost 9 bases. The CDR3 has 14 amino acids. CDR3 bases: TGTGCCAGCAGTTTCCTAGCGGGAGGGGCTGAGCAGTTCTTC. Its translation is CASSFLAGGAEQFF.

The J gene is TRBJ2-1, the V gene TRBV15; 8 positions agree with TRBD2. Germline V gives CDR1 LNHNV, CDR2 YYDKDF (reference sequence). Trimming took 0 bases from V and 4 from J; bases not matched to a gene: 5. CDR3 length: 16 residues. DNA for the CDR3: TGTGCCACCAGCAGAGATAGGGTAGCGGGGTACAATGAGCAGTTCTTC. Residues: CATSRDRVAGYNEQFF. Looking up the rest from reference TRBV15 and TRBJ2-1 gives the full variable domain: DAMVIQNPRYQVTQFGKPVTLSCSQTLNHNVMYWYQQKSSQAPKLLFHYYDKDFNNEADTPDNFQSRRPNTSFCFLDIRSPGLGDTAMYLCATSRDRVAGYNEQFFGPGTRLTVL.

This clonotype is labeled medium-sized. The V gene is TRBV6-1, the J gene TRBJ2-7; perhaps D is TRBD1 or TRBD2 (5 bases each). V was cut by 1 base and J by 6 bases, with 16 bases left in between. CDR1 and CDR2 (germline): MNHNS, SASEGT. The CDR3 totals 15 residues. The DNA for the CDR3 is TGTGCCAGCAGTGAAGACGATGGGGGAGCGTCCGAGCAGTACTTC. Residues: CASSEDDGGASEQYF.

This clonotype was observed a handful of times. The rearrangement uses TRBV7-9 and TRBJ1-1; perhaps TRBD1 as D (5 bases). Trimming stripped 8 bases from V and 4 bases from J, with 17 bases between. CDR3 length: 14 residues. Germline CDR1 and CDR2: SEHNR and FQNEAQ (reference sequence). The CDR3 DNA reads as TGTGCCAGCGCACGTCCGGGGCGAGGCACTGAAGCTTTCTTT. Translated, it gives CASARPGRGTEAFF. The complete variable domain, with remaining parts taken from reference TRBV7-9 and TRBJ1-1, reads DTGVSQNPRHKITKRGQNVTFRCDPISEHNRLYWYRQTLGQGPEFLTYFQNEAQLEKSRLLSDRFSAERPKGSFSTLEIQRTEQGDSAMYLCASARPGRGTEAFFGQGTRLTVV.

The V gene is TRBV7-2, the J gene TRBJ2-7; maybe TRBD2 (5 bases). This CDR3 is built from 15 residues. Germline V gene lookup returns CDR1 SGHTA and CDR2 FQGNSA. Deletions cut 6 bases from V and 0 bases from J, with 15 bases between. Here the CDR3 reads CASRSRSGNSYEQYF. CDR3 coding DNA: TGTGCCAGCAGATCTCGGTCGGGGAACTCCTACGAGCAGTACTTC.

V usage is TRBV10-3 and J usage is TRBJ2-7; D is possibly TRBD1 (5 bases). CDR1 is ENHRY and CDR2 is SYGVKD in the germline V gene. Trimming took off 4 bases at V and 6 bases at J, with 16 bases between the two ends. CDR3 length: 14 amino acids. CDR3: CAISGGGSVLEQYF. CDR3 nucleotide sequence: TGTGCCATCAGTGGGGGCGGATCGGTACTCGAGCAGTACTTC.

This chain links TRBV6-5 with TRBJ2-1, with TRBD2 matching over 11 bases. The CDR3 is 15 amino acids. The V segment lost 2 bases and the J segment 8 bases; nucleotides outside the gene matches: 5. The germline CDR1 and CDR2 sequences are MNHEY and SVGAGI. The CDR3 sequence is CASSYDTSGSHEQFF. The CDR3 DNA is TGTGCCAGCAGTTACGATACTAGCGGGAGCCATGAGCAGTTCTTC.

The chain has TRBV11-2 and TRBJ2-5; D unresolved. The CDR3 has 15 residues. CDR1 and CDR2 from the germline V gene are SGHAT and FQNNGV. Trimming took 3 bases from V and 5 from J, leaving 16 bases between them. This chain's CDR3 is CASSLTLGSYETQYF. The CDR3 coding sequence is TGTGCCAGCAGCTTGACCCTGGGAAGCTACGAGACCCAGTACTTC.

This clonotype was picked up many times. This chain joins TRBV5-1 and TRBJ2-7, with D possibly TRBD1 on 6 matching bases. The CDR3 is 14 residues long. Trimming stripped 4 bases from V and 6 bases from J, with 17 bases between. The germline V gene has CDR1 SGHRS and CDR2 YFSETQ. The CDR3 here is CASSGKTQGSEQYF. Written as DNA, the CDR3 is TGCGCCAGCAGCGGAAAAACACAGGGATCCGAGCAGTACTTC.